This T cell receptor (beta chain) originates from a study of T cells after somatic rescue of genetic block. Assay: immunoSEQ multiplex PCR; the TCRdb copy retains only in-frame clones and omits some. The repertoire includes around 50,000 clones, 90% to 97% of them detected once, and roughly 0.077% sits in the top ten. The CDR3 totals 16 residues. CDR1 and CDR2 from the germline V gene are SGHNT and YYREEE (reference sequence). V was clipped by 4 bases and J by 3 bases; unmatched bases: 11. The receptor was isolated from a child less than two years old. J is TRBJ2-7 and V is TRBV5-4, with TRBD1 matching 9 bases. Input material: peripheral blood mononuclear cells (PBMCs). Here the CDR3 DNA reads TGTGCCAGCAGCCAAGATCGGGGACAGGGAGGCTACGAGCAGTACTTC. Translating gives CASSQDRGQGGYEQYF.